This T cell receptor beta chain was recorded in a study of cytomegalovirus exposure and HLA in healthy donors. Study-level results: Using a false discovery rate of 0.05, a later analysis showed that around 16,000 TCR beta sequences were associated with HLA alleles. It emerged from a later analysis that several of the most significant clusters appeared to be linked to common viral pathogens. TRBV6-2, TRBV6-3 and other indistinguishable V segments were excluded.

In germline, CDR1 is SEHNR, CDR2 FQNEAQ (reference sequence). The CDR3 extends over 15 amino acids. Trimming cost V 1 base and J 15 bases; bases outside gene matches: 13. PCR used 60 Vbeta primers and 13 Jbeta primers. Repertoires were generated with immunoSEQ multiplex PCR, while TCRdb's copy carries only in-frame clones and drops some. The table lists 120,000 or so clones, over 65% of them singletons. Points on this clone: Its antigen remains unknown.

Sequencing was performed on PBMCs. This sequence joins TRBV7-9 and TRBJ2-1, with 9 positions matching TRBD2. The TCR sequence derives from a woman between 40 and 55 years old in good health and CMV-seropositive. The CDR3 region is CASSLGLAGLDSAFF. The CDR3, as DNA: TGTGCCAGCAGCTTAGGGCTAGCGGGATTAGATTCCGCGTTCTTC.